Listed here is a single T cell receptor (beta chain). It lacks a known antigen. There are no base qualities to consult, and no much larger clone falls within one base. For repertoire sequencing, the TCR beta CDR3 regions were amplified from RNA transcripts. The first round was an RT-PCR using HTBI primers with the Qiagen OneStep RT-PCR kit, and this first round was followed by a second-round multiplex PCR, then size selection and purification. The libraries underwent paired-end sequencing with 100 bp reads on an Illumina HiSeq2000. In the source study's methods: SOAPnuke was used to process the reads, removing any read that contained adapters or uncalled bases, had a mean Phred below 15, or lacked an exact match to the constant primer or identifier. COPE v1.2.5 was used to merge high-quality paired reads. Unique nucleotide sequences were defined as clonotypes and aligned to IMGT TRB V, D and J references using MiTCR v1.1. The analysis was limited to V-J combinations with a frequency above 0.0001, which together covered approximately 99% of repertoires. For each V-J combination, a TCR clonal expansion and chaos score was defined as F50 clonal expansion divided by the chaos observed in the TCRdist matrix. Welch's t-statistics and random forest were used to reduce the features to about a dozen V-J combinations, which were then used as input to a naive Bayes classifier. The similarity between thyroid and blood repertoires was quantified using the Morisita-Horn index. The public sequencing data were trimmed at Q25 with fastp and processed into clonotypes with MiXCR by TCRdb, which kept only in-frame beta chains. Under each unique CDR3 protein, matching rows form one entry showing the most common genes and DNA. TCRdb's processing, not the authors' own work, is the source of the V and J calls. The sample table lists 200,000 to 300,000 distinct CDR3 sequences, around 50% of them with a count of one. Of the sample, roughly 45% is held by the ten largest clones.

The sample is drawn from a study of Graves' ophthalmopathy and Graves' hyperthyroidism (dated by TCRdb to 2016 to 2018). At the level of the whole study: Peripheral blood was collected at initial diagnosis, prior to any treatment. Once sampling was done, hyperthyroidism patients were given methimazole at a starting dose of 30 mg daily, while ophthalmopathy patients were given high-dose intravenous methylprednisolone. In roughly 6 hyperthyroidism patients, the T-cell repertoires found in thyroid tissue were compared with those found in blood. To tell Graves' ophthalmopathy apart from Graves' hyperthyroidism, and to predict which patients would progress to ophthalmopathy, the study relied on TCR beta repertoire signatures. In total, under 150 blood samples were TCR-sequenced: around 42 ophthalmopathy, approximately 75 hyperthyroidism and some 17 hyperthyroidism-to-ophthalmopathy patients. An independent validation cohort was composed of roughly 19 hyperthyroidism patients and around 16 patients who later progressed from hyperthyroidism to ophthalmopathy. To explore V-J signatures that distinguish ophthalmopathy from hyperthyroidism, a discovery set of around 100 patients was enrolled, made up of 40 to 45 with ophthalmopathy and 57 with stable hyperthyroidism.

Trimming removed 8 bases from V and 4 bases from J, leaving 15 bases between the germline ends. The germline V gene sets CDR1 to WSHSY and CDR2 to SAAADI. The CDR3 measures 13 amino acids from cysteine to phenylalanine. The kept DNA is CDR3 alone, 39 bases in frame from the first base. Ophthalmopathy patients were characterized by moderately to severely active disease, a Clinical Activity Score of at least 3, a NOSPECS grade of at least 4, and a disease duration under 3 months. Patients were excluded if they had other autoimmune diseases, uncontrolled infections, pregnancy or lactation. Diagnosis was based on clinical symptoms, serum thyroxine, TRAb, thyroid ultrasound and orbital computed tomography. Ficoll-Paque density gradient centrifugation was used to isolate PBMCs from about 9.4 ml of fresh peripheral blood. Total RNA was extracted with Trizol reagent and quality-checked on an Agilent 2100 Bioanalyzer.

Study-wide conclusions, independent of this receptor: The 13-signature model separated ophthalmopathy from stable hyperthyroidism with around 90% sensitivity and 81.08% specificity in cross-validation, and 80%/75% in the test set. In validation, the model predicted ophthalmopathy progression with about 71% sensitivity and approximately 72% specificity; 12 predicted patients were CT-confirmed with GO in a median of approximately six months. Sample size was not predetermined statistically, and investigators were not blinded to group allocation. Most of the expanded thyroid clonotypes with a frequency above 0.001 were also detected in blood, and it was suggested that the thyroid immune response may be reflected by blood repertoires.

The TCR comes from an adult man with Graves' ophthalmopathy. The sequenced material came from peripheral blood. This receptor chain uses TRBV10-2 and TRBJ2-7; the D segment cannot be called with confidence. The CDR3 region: CASGRISPYEQYF. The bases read TGCGCCAGCGGTCGGATATCTCCATACGAGCAGTACTTC.